This T cell receptor (beta chain) was identified in a study of cytomegalovirus exposure and HLA in healthy donors. Study-level points and caveats: For most TCR beta V segments, an earlier analysis put the productive rate at about 87% or about 30% of the time. Per published reports, the classifier diagnosed cytomegalovirus status with high specificity and sensitivity. Using a false discovery rate of 0.05, a later analysis showed that 15,000 to 20,000 TCR beta sequences were associated with HLA alleles. A later look showed TCR association rates differing by HLA locus, highest for DRB1 and lowest for HLA-C.

Of note for this clone: The antigen is not known.

Primers: 60 Vbeta forward and 13 Jbeta reverse. Here immunoSEQ multiplex PCR was the method, and the copy in TCRdb shows in-frame clones only, minus some. The table lists under 150,000 clones, around 83% of them singletons. The germline V gene has CDR1 SEHNR and CDR2 FQNEAQ (reference sequence). The germline V and J ends were trimmed by 1 base and 7 bases, with 11 bases remaining between them. The CDR3 extends over 15 amino acids. The chain recombines TRBV7-9 with TRBJ1-6; D is possibly TRBD1 (5 bases). The sequenced sample consisted of PBMCs. This sequence was found in a man aged 50 to 60 in good health and CMV-seronegative. The CDR3, as DNA: TGTGCCAGCAGCTTAGGGGAGGGGAGGAATTCACCCCTCCACTTT. This codes for CASSLGEGRNSPLHF.